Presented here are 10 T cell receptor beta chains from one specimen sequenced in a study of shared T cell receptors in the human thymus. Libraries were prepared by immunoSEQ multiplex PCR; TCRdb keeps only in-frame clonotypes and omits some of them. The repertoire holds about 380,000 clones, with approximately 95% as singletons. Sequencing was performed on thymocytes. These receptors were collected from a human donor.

The CDR3 is CASSPNSGMLQETQYF. CDR3 nucleotides: TGTGCCAGCTCCCCTAATAGCGGGATGCTCCAAGAGACCCAGTACTTC. V is TRBV6-4 and J is TRBJ2-5, with 8 bases fitting TRBD2. Germline V gene lookup returns CDR1 MRHNA and CDR2 SNTAGT. Germline trimming cut 8 bases from V and 1 base from J; bases unmatched to any gene: 12. The CDR3 totals 16 residues.

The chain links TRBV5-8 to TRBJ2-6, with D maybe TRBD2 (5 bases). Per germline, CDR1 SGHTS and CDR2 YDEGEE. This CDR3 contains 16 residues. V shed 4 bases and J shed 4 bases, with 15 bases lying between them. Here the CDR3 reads CASSPWRARGANVLTF. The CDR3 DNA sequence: TGTGCCAGCAGCCCCTGGCGGGCGCGGGGGGCCAACGTCCTGACTTTC. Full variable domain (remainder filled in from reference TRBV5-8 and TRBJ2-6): EAGVTQSPTHLIKTRGQQATLRCSPISGHTSVYWYQQALGLGLQFLLWYDEGEERNRGNFPPRFSGRQFPNYSSELNVNALELEDSALYLCASSPWRARGANVLTFGAGSRLTVL.

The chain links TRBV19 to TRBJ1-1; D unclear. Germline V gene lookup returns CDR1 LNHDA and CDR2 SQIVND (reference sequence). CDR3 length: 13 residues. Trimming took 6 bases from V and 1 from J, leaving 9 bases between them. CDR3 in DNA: TGTGCCAGTAGCTCCAGGCAGAACACTGAAGCTTTCTTT. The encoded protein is CASSSRQNTEAFF.

CDR3 sequence (DNA): TGTGCCAGCAGTTTTTGGGAGGGAAACTACTATGGCTACACCTTC. It is translated as CASSFWEGNYYGYTF. This chain links TRBV27 with TRBJ1-2; D ambiguous. The CDR3 loop spans 15 amino acids. Germline V lookup: CDR1 MNHEY, CDR2 SMNVEV (reference sequence). The V end was cut by 3 bases, the J end by 3 bases, with 14 bases between.

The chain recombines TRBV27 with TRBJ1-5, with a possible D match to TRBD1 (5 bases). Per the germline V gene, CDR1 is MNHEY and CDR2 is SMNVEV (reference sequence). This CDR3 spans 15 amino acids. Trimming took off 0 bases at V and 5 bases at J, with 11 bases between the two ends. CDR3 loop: CASSLSPGSHQPQHF. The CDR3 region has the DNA TGTGCCAGCAGTTTATCCCCAGGGTCGCATCAGCCCCAGCATTTT.

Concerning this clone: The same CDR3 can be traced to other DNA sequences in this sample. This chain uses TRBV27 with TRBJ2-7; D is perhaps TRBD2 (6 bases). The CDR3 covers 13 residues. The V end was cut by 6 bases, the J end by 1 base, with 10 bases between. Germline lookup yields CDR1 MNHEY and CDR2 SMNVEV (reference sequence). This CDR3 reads CASSPGGSYEQYF. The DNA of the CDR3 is TGTGCCAGCAGCCCCGGGGGTTCCTACGAGCAGTACTTC.

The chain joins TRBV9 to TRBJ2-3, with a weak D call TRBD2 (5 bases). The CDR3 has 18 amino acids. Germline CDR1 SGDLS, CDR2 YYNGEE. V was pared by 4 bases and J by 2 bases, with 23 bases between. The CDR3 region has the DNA TGTGCCAGCAGCCCCCCCGGGGAGCGGCTAGCCACCACAGATACGCAGTATTTT. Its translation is CASSPPGERLATTDTQYF.

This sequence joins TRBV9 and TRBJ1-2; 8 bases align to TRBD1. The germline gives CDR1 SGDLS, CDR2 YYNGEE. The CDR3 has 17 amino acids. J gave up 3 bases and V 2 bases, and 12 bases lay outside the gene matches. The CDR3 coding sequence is TGTGCCAGCAGCGTCAAACGGACTGTGACAGGGGACTATGGCTACACCTTC. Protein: CASSVKRTVTGDYGYTF.

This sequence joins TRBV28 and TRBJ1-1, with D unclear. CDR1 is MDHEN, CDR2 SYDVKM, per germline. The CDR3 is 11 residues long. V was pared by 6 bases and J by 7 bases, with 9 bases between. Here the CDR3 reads CASSYGSEAFF. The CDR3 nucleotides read TGTGCCAGCAGCTATGGTAGTGAAGCTTTCTTT.

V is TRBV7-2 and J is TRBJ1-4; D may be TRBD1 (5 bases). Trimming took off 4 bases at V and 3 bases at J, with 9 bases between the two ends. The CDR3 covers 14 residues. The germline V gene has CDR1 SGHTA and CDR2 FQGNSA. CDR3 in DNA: TGTGCCAGCAGCTCCCGACAGCCTAATGAAAAACTGTTTTTT. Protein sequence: CASSSRQPNEKLFF. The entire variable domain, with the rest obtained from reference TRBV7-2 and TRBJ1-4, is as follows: GAGVSQSPSNKVTEKGKDVELRCDPISGHTALYWYRQSLGQGLEFLIYFQGNSAPDKSGLPSDRFSAERTGGSVSTLTIQRTQQEDSAVYLCASSSRQPNEKLFFGSGTQLSVL.